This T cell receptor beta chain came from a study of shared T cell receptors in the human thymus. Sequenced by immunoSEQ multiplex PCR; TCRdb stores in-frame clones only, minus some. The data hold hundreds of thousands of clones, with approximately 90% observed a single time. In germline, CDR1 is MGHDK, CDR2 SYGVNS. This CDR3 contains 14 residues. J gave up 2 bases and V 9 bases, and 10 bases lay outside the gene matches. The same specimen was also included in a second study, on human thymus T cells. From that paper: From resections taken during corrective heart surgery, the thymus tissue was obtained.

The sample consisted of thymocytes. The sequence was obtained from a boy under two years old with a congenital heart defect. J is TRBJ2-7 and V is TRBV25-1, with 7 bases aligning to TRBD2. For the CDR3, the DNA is TGTGCCAGTTCCCCTGGGGAGGGCCCCTACGAGCAGTACTTC. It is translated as CASSPGEGPYEQYF.